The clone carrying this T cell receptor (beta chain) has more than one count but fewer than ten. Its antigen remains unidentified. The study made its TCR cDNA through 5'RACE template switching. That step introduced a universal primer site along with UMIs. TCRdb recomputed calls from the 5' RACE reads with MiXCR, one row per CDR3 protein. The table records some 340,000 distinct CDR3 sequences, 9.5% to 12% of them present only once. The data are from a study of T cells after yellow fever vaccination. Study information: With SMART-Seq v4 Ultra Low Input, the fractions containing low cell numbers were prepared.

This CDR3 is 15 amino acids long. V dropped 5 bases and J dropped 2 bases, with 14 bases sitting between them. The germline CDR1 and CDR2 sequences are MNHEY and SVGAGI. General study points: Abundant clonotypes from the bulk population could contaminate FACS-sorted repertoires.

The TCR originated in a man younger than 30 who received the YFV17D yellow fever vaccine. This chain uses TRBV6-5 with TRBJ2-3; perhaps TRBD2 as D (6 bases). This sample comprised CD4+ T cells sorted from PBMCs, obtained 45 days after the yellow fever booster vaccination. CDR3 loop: CASSALRGTTDTQYF. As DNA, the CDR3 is TGTGCCAGCAGTGCCCTTCGGGGGACCACAGATACGCAGTATTTT.